This entry lists 25 T cell receptor beta chains sequenced from one sample in a study of blood T cell repertoires in COVID-19. Measured with immunoSEQ multiplex PCR; TCRdb has only the in-frame clones, and not every one. The sample includes 78,000 or so clones, approximately 86% of them seen just once. Input material: peripheral blood. These receptors were taken from a woman in her fifties or sixties with acute or convalescent COVID-19.

The chain couples TRBV2 to TRBJ1-6; 7 bases line up with TRBD1. CDR1 is SNHLY, CDR2 FYNNEI, per germline. The CDR3 loop spans 13 amino acids. The trim removed 6 bases at V and 8 bases at J, leaving 4 bases unmatched. CDR3 amino acids: CASRGQEDSPLHF. The CDR3 DNA reads TGTGCCAGCAGAGGACAGGAGGATTCACCCCTCCACTTT.

V usage is TRBV11-1 and J usage is TRBJ2-7, with a weak D call TRBD2 (5 bases). There are 14 residues in the CDR3. CDR1 is SGHAT, CDR2 FQDESV, per germline (reference sequence). Deletions cut 4 bases from V and 5 bases from J, with 15 bases between. CDR3 bases: TGTGCCAGCAGCTCGCGGACCGCGGGCGACGAGCAGTACTTC. Translation: CASSSRTAGDEQYF.

V and J are TRBV7-9 and TRBJ1-1; D gene uncertain. The germline gives CDR1 SEHNR, CDR2 FQNEAQ (reference sequence). With 0 bases removed from V and 4 bases from J, the gap between germline ends came to 9 bases. The CDR3 sequence is 14 residues long. CDR3 sequence: CASSLAAGFTEAFF. The CDR3 nucleotides are TGTGCCAGCAGCTTAGCGGCGGGGTTCACTGAAGCTTTCTTT.

This CDR3 is CASSLSTGFQPQHF. In DNA form, the CDR3 reads TGTGCCAGCAGCTTAAGCACAGGCTTTCAGCCCCAGCATTTT. V usage is TRBV7-9 and J usage is TRBJ1-5; the D gene is possibly TRBD1 (5 bases). V gave up 2 bases and J gave up 6 bases, with 11 bases separating them. CDR3 size: 14 residues. Germline CDR1 SEHNR, CDR2 FQNEAQ (reference sequence).

In DNA form, the CDR3 reads TGTGCCAGCAGCAAAGGGGCTAATGAAAAACTGTTTTTT. It encodes CASSKGANEKLFF. The chain links TRBV7-2 to TRBJ1-4; possibly TRBD1 for D (5 bases). CDR1 and CDR2 from the germline V gene are SGHTA and FQGNSA. V gave up 5 bases and J gave up 3 bases, with 7 bases separating them. The CDR3 spans 13 residues.

This clone was picked up a small number of times. The J gene is TRBJ2-6, the V gene TRBV6-5; D gene uncertain. Germline CDR1 reads MNHEY; CDR2 reads SVGAGI. V was shortened by 2 bases and J by 0 bases, with 5 bases between the two germline ends. This CDR3 has 15 amino acids. The CDR3, as DNA: TGTGCCAGCAGTTACGGAGTCTCTGGGGCCAACGTCCTGACTTTC. It specifies CASSYGVSGANVLTF.

The genes are TRBV11-2 and TRBJ1-1; 7 bases are shared with TRBD1. The length of the CDR3 is 15 residues. Trimming at V came to 5 bases and at J to 1 base, leaving 7 bases not matched to a gene. The germline V gene encodes CDR1 SGHAT and CDR2 FQNNGV. The CDR3 DNA reads as TGTGCCAGCAGCCTCCAACAGGGGACGAACACTGAAGCTTTCTTT. Its protein product is CASSLQQGTNTEAFF. The variable domain in full, completed from reference TRBV11-2 and TRBJ1-1, reads EAGVAQSPRYKIIEKRQSVAFWCNPISGHATLYWYQQILGQGPKLLIQFQNNGVVDDSQLPKDRFSAERLKGVDSTLKIQPAKLEDSAVYLCASSLQQGTNTEAFFGQGTRLTVV.

This clone was recorded only once. This chain uses TRBV27 with TRBJ2-5; 11 bases agree with TRBD2. The germline V gene encodes CDR1 MNHEY and CDR2 SMNVEV (reference sequence). The ends lost 3 bases at V and 4 bases at J; junction bases unmatched: 7. This CDR3 region has 16 residues. CDR3 nucleotide sequence: TGTGCCAGCAGTTTGGGGGGGCTAGCGGGAGGAGAGACCCAGTACTTC. Residues: CASSLGGLAGGETQYF.

A few counts support this clone. The CDR3 spells CASRTGSNQPQHF. The CDR3 bases are TGTGCCAGCAGAACGGGGAGCAATCAGCCCCAGCATTTT. The chain links TRBV2 to TRBJ1-5; D remains ambiguous. V lost 6 bases to trimming and J lost 1 base, with 7 bases between them. Per germline, CDR1 SNHLY and CDR2 FYNNEI. This CDR3 spans 13 amino acids.

This chain joins TRBV6-5 and TRBJ2-7; the match to TRBD1 covers 8 bases. The CDR3 length is 14 residues. The junction had 4 bases not matched to a gene; V was cut back by 6 bases and J by 0 bases. CDR1 MNHEY and CDR2 SVGAGI come from the germline V gene. The CDR3 nucleotides are TGTGCCAGCAGCCGGGACAGGAGCTCCTACGAGCAGTACTTC. Translation gives CASSRDRSSYEQYF.

As to this clone: This CDR3 is also generated by other DNA sequences in the sample. This chain links TRBV7-9 with TRBJ1-1; D is uncertain. V was trimmed by 3 bases and J by 4 bases, leaving 9 bases between them. This CDR3 is 13 amino acids long. Germline CDR1 SEHNR, CDR2 FQNEAQ (reference sequence). The CDR3 coding sequence is TGTGCCAGCAGCTTTTTCGCGGGCACTGAAGCTTTCTTT. Translation gives CASSFFAGTEAFF.

This clone has only one observation. The chain is built from TRBV4-1 and TRBJ2-7; no definite D call. Germline CDR1 and CDR2: MGHRA and YSYEKL. The CDR3 runs to 13 residues. The V gene lost 0 bases and the J gene lost 3 bases, with 6 bases spanning the gap. CDR3 nucleotides: TGCGCCAGCAGCCAAGAGCGGTACTACGAGCAGTACTTC. Its protein is CASSQERYYEQYF.

The gene calls are TRBV2 and TRBJ2-7, with D perhaps matching TRBD2 (5 bases). CDR3 length: 13 amino acids. The germline V and J ends were trimmed by 4 bases and 2 bases, with 9 bases remaining between them. The germline gives CDR1 SNHLY, CDR2 FYNNEI. The CDR3 DNA reads as TGTGCCAGCAGTGCTCGGGGAACCTACGAGCAGTACTTC. Amino acids: CASSARGTYEQYF. Full variable domain (outside the CDR3, taken from reference TRBV2 and TRBJ2-7): EPEVTQTPSHQVTQMGQEVILRCVPISNHLYFYWYRQILGQKVEFLVSFYNNEISEKSEIFDDQFSVERPDGSNFTLKIRSTKLEDSAMYFCASSARGTYEQYFGPGTRLTVT.

The genes are TRBV28 and TRBJ1-3; 7 nucleotides align to TRBD1. Germline V gene lookup returns CDR1 MDHEN and CDR2 SYDVKM. V dropped 5 bases and J dropped 4; count of bases not matched to a gene: 5. The CDR3 is 14 residues long. The chain's CDR3 is CASSRTGGGNTIYF. The DNA of the CDR3 is TGTGCCAGCAGTCGGACAGGCGGAGGAAACACCATATATTTT.

V usage is TRBV30 and J usage is TRBJ1-5; D uncertain. This CDR3 has 15 residues. V was clipped by 0 bases and J by 4 bases, with 13 bases between them. The germline V gene encodes CDR1 GTSNPN and CDR2 SVGIG (reference sequence). CDR3: CAWSVPWARNQPQHF. The CDR3 DNA follows: TGTGCCTGGAGTGTCCCTTGGGCGAGAAATCAGCCCCAGCATTTT.

This clone was recorded only once. The chain employs TRBV7-3 and TRBJ2-3; TRBD2 is a possible D gene (7 bases). V shed 5 bases and J shed 2 bases, with 11 bases lying between them. Germline V gene lookup returns CDR1 SGHTA and CDR2 FQGTGA. The CDR3 covers 14 residues. The CDR3 coding sequence is TGTGCCAGCAGCCGTGGGGGGGCCACAGATACGCAGTATTTT. The encoded protein is CASSRGGATDTQYF.

This clone has just one count. The chain couples TRBV5-1 to TRBJ1-1; tentatively, D is TRBD1 (5 bases). The CDR3 runs 15 residues. From germline, CDR1 is SGHRS and CDR2 YFSETQ. V was trimmed by 3 bases and J by 0 bases, leaving 12 bases between them. The CDR3 loop reads CASSSRGTMNTEAFF. The CDR3 coding sequence is TGCGCCAGCAGCTCGCGGGGGACTATGAACACTGAAGCTTTCTTT.

The chain joins TRBV18 to TRBJ2-3, with no clear D. Germline CDR1 KGHSH, CDR2 LQKENI. The CDR3 sequence is 14 residues long. Trimming removed 4 bases at V and 1 base at J, with 9 bases between. CDR3 sequence reads: CASSQNRGTDTQYF. The CDR3 coding sequence is TGTGCCAGCTCACAAAACCGCGGCACAGATACGCAGTATTTT.

The chain recombines TRBV30 with TRBJ1-1, with unresolved D. The germline V gene encodes CDR1 GTSNPN and CDR2 SVGIG (reference sequence). The CDR3 is 11 residues long. Deletions cut 5 bases from V and 2 bases from J, with 6 bases between. CDR3 amino acids: CAWAGNTEAFF. As DNA, the CDR3 is TGTGCCTGGGCAGGTAACACTGAAGCTTTCTTT.

This rearrangement joins TRBV27 to TRBJ2-3; 7 bases match TRBD1. This CDR3 comprises 15 residues. Trimming removed 0 bases from V and 2 bases from J; junction bases left unmatched: 2. The germline gives CDR1 MNHEY, CDR2 SMNVEV (reference sequence). CDR3 amino acids: CASSLSGQTTDTQYF. The CDR3 DNA reads as TGTGCCAGCAGTTTATCGGGACAGACCACAGATACGCAGTATTTT.

The J gene is TRBJ2-7, the V gene TRBV11-1, with 7 bases aligning to TRBD1. Germline values: CDR1 SGHAT, CDR2 FQDESV (reference sequence). J gave up 3 bases and V 1 base, and 6 bases lay outside the gene matches. This CDR3 has 15 amino acids. CDR3: CASSLVSGGNYEQYF. In DNA, the CDR3 is TGTGCCAGCAGCTTAGTTTCAGGGGGTAACTACGAGCAGTACTTC.

The rearrangement uses TRBV5-4 and TRBJ2-5; no clear D gene. Per the germline V gene, CDR1 is SGHNT and CDR2 is YYREEE (reference sequence). V was cut by 4 bases and J by 4 bases, with 11 bases left in between. The CDR3 covers 13 residues. The CDR3 reads CASSPRDVETQYF. The CDR3 DNA follows: TGTGCCAGCAGCCCACGCGATGTAGAGACCCAGTACTTC.

The chain has TRBV27 and TRBJ2-2, with 13 bases fitting TRBD2. The V gene's germline CDR1 is MNHEY and CDR2 SMNVEV (reference sequence). J lost 1 base, V lost 8 bases, and 7 bases had no gene match. This CDR3 is built from 17 residues. The CDR3 is CASGQLAGGGNTGELFF. The DNA of the CDR3 is TGTGCCAGCGGCCAACTAGCGGGAGGGGGGAACACCGGGGAGCTGTTTTTT.

This chain joins TRBV19 and TRBJ2-7, with D tentatively TRBD1 (7 bases). V lost 7 bases and J lost 3, with 19 bases in between. CDR3 length equals 15 residues. From germline, CDR1 is LNHDA and CDR2 SQIVND (reference sequence). CDR3 bases: TGTGCCAGTATAGGTGGAGCGCAGGGGGGCTACGAGCAGTACTTC. Translating gives CASIGGAQGGYEQYF.

This clone was seen more than once but under ten times. The chain uses TRBV5-1 and TRBJ1-3, with D uncertain. The germline V and J ends were trimmed by 4 bases and 4 bases, with 6 bases remaining between them. This CDR3 comprises 12 residues. Looked up from germline, CDR1 is SGHRS and CDR2 is YFSETQ. Written as DNA, the CDR3 is TGCGCCAGCAGCCCGGAGGGAAACACCATATATTTT. It specifies CASSPEGNTIYF.